This T cell receptor (beta chain) is drawn from a study of blood T cell repertoires in COVID-19. Study summary: Acute and convalescent COVID-19 specimens originated in the United States, Italy and Spain. The cDNA or gDNA used as material had been derived from T cells, B-cell-depleted T cells, or PBMCs.

Assay: immunoSEQ multiplex PCR; the TCRdb copy retains only in-frame clones and omits some. The sample yields approximately 450,000 clones, approximately 90% seen once. This CDR3 has 16 residues. After removal of 1 base from V and 8 bases from J, the junction contained 4 bases not matched to a gene. The germline V gene has CDR1 SGHVS and CDR2 FNYEAQ. This TCR was sampled from a woman under 30 with acute COVID-19. The sequenced sample was PBMCs or T cells enriched from blood (not recorded which). J is TRBJ2-1 and V is TRBV7-6, with 14 bases that match TRBD2. CDR3 sequence reads: CASSLGGLAGGHEQFF. Written as DNA, the CDR3 is TGTGCCAGCAGCTTAGGAGGACTAGCGGGAGGACATGAGCAGTTCTTC.